Below are 4 T cell receptor beta chains sequenced from a single sample in a study of blood T cell repertoires in COVID-19. TCRdb's copy holds only in-frame clones and misses some; the assay was immunoSEQ multiplex PCR. The profile shows tens of thousands of clones, roughly 86% of them singletons. The source material was peripheral blood. Receptor source: a woman aged 65 to 85 with acute or convalescent COVID-19.

This chain connects TRBV5-1 to TRBJ2-2, with D possibly TRBD1 on 5 matching bases. The V end was cut by 0 bases, the J end by 0 bases, with 6 bases between. Germline CDR1 is SGHRS and CDR2 is YFSETQ. The CDR3 is made up of 15 amino acids. For the CDR3, the DNA is TGCGCCAGCAGCTTGGAAGGGGCGAACACCGGGGAGCTGTTTTTT. Amino acids: CASSLEGANTGELFF.

The chain has TRBV3-1 (or the pseudogene TRBV3-2) and TRBJ2-7, with D maybe TRBD2 (5 bases). From germline, CDR1 is LGHDT and CDR2 YNNKEL (reference sequence). This CDR3 has 14 amino acids. V lost 2 bases, J lost 3 bases, and 11 bases lay in between. CDR3 residues: CASSQTLDVYEQYF. CDR3 sequence (DNA): TGTGCCAGCAGCCAAACACTAGACGTCTACGAGCAGTACTTC.

This clone was detected only a few times. The V call is TRBV7-2, the J call TRBJ2-5; no definite D call. V was cut by 1 base and J by 4 bases, with 10 bases left in between. This CDR3 region has 14 residues. Per germline, CDR1 SGHTA and CDR2 FQGNSA. The CDR3 nucleotides read TGTGCCAGCAGCTTAGGTTGGCGAGGAGAGACCCAGTACTTC. Translation gives CASSLGWRGETQYF.

V is TRBV2 and J is TRBJ2-5; D call uncertain. Germline assignment: CDR1 SNHLY and CDR2 FYNNEI. The CDR3 is 11 residues long. Deletions cut 6 bases from V and 5 bases from J, with 7 bases between. The CDR3 spells CASRQSETQYF. DNA of the CDR3: TGTGCCAGCAGGCAGTCTGAGACCCAGTACTTC.